These T cell receptor beta chains were read from a single sample in a study of OX40 agonist ivuxolimab in advanced cancers. Some clones are missing from TCRdb's copy, which holds only in-frame ones; the method was immunoSEQ multiplex PCR. Altogether around 50,000 clones are present, 81% being singletons, with the ten largest covering about 0.69%. Sequencing used CD4+ or CD8+ T cells sorted from blood, obtained in a trial of the OX40 agonist ivuxolimab. These receptors all come from an adult with an advanced solid tumor such as melanoma, head and neck, liver or kidney cancer. Both conserved end residues are part of each CDR3. A D gene is named only where the DNA matches it firmly. Clone size is stated in some rows and not others, as once, few, many or a class when expanded.

j_call	v_call	d_call	clone_size	cdr3_length	cdr3_nt	cdr3_aa
TRBJ1-1	TRBV5-1	.	.	16	TGCGCCAGCAGCTTTCAAGTAGGGACTTTGGGGGCTGAAGCTTTCTTT	CASSFQVGTLGAEAFF
TRBJ1-6	TRBV2	.	.	15	TGTGCCAGCAGTGAACGGTCGGGGGAGAATTCACCCCTCCACTTT	CASSERSGENSPLHF
TRBJ2-7	TRBV5-1	.	.	15	TGCGCCAGCAGCTTGGTCACCGATAGCTCCTACGAGCAGTACTTC	CASSLVTDSSYEQYF
TRBJ1-5	TRBV6-1	.	.	16	TGTGCCAGCAGTGAACGGCAACCAGGGGCTAATCAGCCCCAGCATTTT	CASSERQPGANQPQHF
TRBJ2-5	TRBV11-1	.	.	14	TGTGCCAGCAGTTACTGGGCGGACCAAGAGACCCAGTACTTC	CASSYWADQETQYF
TRBJ2-1	TRBV5-4	.	few	12	TGTGCCAGCAGCTTGGCTAACTATGAGCAGTTCTTC	CASSLANYEQFF
TRBJ1-2	TRBV19	.	.	13	TGTGCCAGTAGTATCGAGGACACAGGAGGCTACACCTTC	CASSIEDTGGYTF
TRBJ1-4	TRBV5-6	.	.	15	TGTGCCAGCAGCTTGGGCCCGGGAGTTGATGAAAAACTGTTTTTT	CASSLGPGVDEKLFF
TRBJ2-7	TRBV7-8	.	once	15	TGTGCCAGCAGCCCCTCACGGGAAATGTCCTACGAGCAGTACTTC	CASSPSREMSYEQYF
TRBJ2-7	TRBV4-2	TRBD1	.	14	TGTGCCAGCAGCCAGGGACAGGGCGCCCACGAGCAGTACTTC	CASSQGQGAHEQYF
TRBJ2-5	TRBV7-6	.	.	16	TGTGCCAGCAGCTTAGCGGTCGGGGGCATTCAAGAGACCCAGTACTTC	CASSLAVGGIQETQYF
TRBJ2-7	TRBV7-6	TRBD2	.	18	TGTGCCAGCAGCTTAGCTCGACTAGCGGGGGGCTCCACCTACGAGCAGTACTTC	CASSLARLAGGSTYEQYF
TRBJ2-2	TRBV6-1	TRBD1	once	14	TGTGCCAGTGAAAACAGGGGACACACCGGGGAGCTGTTTTTT	CASENRGHTGELFF
TRBJ2-2	TRBV5-1	.	.	16	TGCGCCAGCAGCTTGAGGTCGCAAGCGAACACCGGGGAGCTGTTTTTT	CASSLRSQANTGELFF
TRBJ2-6	TRBV19	TRBD1	.	19	TGTGCCAGTAGCGAAACCGGGACAGGGGGAAGCTCTGGGGCCAACGTCCTGACTTTC	CASSETGTGGSSGANVLTF
TRBJ1-2	TRBV5-1	TRBD1	.	17	TGCGCCACCTCACCGGGACAGGGCTCGACTTCTAACTATGGCTACACCTTC	CATSPGQGSTSNYGYTF
TRBJ1-2	TRBV6-5	.	.	11	TGTGCCAGCAGACAGGAGATCAGCTACACCTTC	CASRQEISYTF
TRBJ1-1	TRBV18	.	.	12	TGTGCCAGCTCACGTATGAACACTGAAGCTTTCTTT	CASSRMNTEAFF
TRBJ2-2	TRBV27	.	.	16	TGTGCCAGCAGTTTATTTGGGGGGCTTGAGACCGGGGAGCTGTTTTTT	CASSLFGGLETGELFF
TRBJ2-2	TRBV29-1	.	.	13	TGCAGCGTTGCTAGGGTGAACACCGGGGAGCTGTTTTTT	CSVARVNTGELFF
TRBJ2-6	TRBV6-1	.	.	19	TGTGCCAGCAGTGAATTAGGGGCGGGTACCGGGTCTGGGGCCAACGTCCTGACTTTC	CASSELGAGTGSGANVLTF
TRBJ1-3	TRBV12-5	.	few	14	TGTGCTAGTGGCAATAGTGGCTCTGGAAACACCATATATTTT	CASGNSGSGNTIYF
TRBJ2-1	TRBV9	.	.	14	TGTGCCAGCAGCACAATCGGCTCCTACAATGAGCAGTTCTTC	CASSTIGSYNEQFF
TRBJ2-5	TRBV7-6	.	once	14	TGTGCCAGCAGCCCCGGAGTGGGACCCGAGACCCAGTACTTC	CASSPGVGPETQYF
TRBJ1-1	TRBV19	.	.	14	TGTGCCAGTAGTATTCGTGGCATGAACACTGAAGCTTTCTTT	CASSIRGMNTEAFF
TRBJ2-3	TRBV11-2	.	few	14	TGTGCCAGCAGCCCGGGACTGAGCACAGATACGCAGTATTTT	CASSPGLSTDTQYF
TRBJ2-5	TRBV23-1	TRBD1	.	14	TGCGCCACCAAAAGACACAGGGGGAGGGAGACCCAGTACTTC	CATKRHRGRETQYF
TRBJ2-2	TRBV2	TRBD1	.	16	TGTGCCAGCAGTGAAGAAACAGGGGGCTTCTCCGGGGAGCTGTTTTTT	CASSEETGGFSGELFF
TRBJ2-5	TRBV18	.	.	14	TGTGCCAGCTCACAGGACGGGGGCAGCGAGACCCAGTACTTC	CASSQDGGSETQYF
TRBJ1-5	TRBV7-9	.	.	15	TGTGCCAGCAGCTTAGGAGGGACGAGGGATCAGCCCCAGCATTTT	CASSLGGTRDQPQHF
TRBJ2-1	TRBV7-2	.	.	14	TGTGCCAGCAGCGGGTTAGGGCCTTACAATGAGCAGTTCTTC	CASSGLGPYNEQFF
TRBJ2-7	TRBV7-8	.	.	15	TGTGCCAGTAGCCGGGGCGGAACCGAGTCCTACGAGCAGTACTTC	CASSRGGTESYEQYF
TRBJ2-2	TRBV19	.	.	15	TGTGCCAGTAGCTCGGGACTCCCCTTCGTCGGGGAGCTGTTTTTT	CASSSGLPFVGELFF
TRBJ2-1	TRBV13	TRBD1	.	17	TGTGCCAGCAGCTTTGACAGGGGGCTAACCGCCTACAATGAGCAGTTCTTC	CASSFDRGLTAYNEQFF
TRBJ2-3	TRBV7-6	TRBD1	.	15	TGTGCCAGCAGCTTTTCGGGACAGGGAATAGATACGCAGTATTTT	CASSFSGQGIDTQYF
TRBJ1-4	TRBV6-1	.	.	13	TGTGCCAGCAGTGAATGGGAGAATGAAAAACTGTTTTTT	CASSEWENEKLFF
TRBJ1-1	TRBV5-6	TRBD1	.	15	TGTGCCAGCAGCTCCAGGACAGGTATTTGGACTGAAGCTTTCTTT	CASSSRTGIWTEAFF
TRBJ2-2	TRBV7-3	.	.	17	TGTGCCAGCAGCTTAGGCGGCAGGGGTATGTCAGCCGGGGAGCTGTTTTTT	CASSLGGRGMSAGELFF
TRBJ1-6	TRBV5-1	.	.	13	TGCGCCAGCAGCTTGGATGACAATTCACCCCTCCACTTT	CASSLDDNSPLHF
TRBJ2-4	TRBV11-1	TRBD1	.	15	TGTGCCAGCAGACCACAGACAGGGGCCCAAAACATTCAGTACTTC	CASRPQTGAQNIQYF
TRBJ1-2	TRBV19	.	.	14	TGTGCCAGTAGTAACGCCGTAGGAGAGGATGGCTACACCTTC	CASSNAVGEDGYTF
TRBJ1-1	TRBV7-2	TRBD1	few	13	TGTGCCAGCAGCTGGGACAGGAACACTGAAGCTTTCTTT	CASSWDRNTEAFF
TRBJ1-5	TRBV6-1	.	once	14	TGTGCCAGCAGTGAAGGGACGGGAATCCAGCCCCAGCATTTT	CASSEGTGIQPQHF
TRBJ2-5	TRBV6-4	.	.	17	TGTGCCAGCAGTGACTCGGGCCCGATGTGGCTTCGAGAGACCCAGTACTTC	CASSDSGPMWLRETQYF
TRBJ2-5	TRBV5-1	.	.	14	TGCGCCAGCAGCTTGGCCTGGGGCGGGGAGACCCAGTACTTC	CASSLAWGGETQYF
TRBJ1-6	TRBV15	.	few	13	TGTGCCACCAGCCGAGGGAGGAATTCACCCCTCCACTTT	CATSRGRNSPLHF
TRBJ1-2	TRBV6-1	TRBD1	.	15	TGTGCCAGCAGTGATCGCGGGACAGGGAACTATGGCTACACCTTC	CASSDRGTGNYGYTF
TRBJ2-5	TRBV23-1	.	.	16	TGCGCCAGCAGTCGAAACAGGGCGCTGGCGGGGGAGACCCAGTACTTC	CASSRNRALAGETQYF
TRBJ1-6	TRBV2	.	.	17	TGTGCCAGCAGTGAAGGGCAACTATTGGGCTATAATTCACCCCTCCACTTT	CASSEGQLLGYNSPLHF
TRBJ1-4	TRBV18	TRBD1	.	15	TGTGCCAGCTGTAAATCAGGGGGCGCGGAGGAAAAACTGTTTTTT	CASCKSGGAEEKLFF
TRBJ1-6	TRBV28	.	.	14	TGTGCCAGCAGTTCGTCAGTCCATAATTCACCCCTCCACTTT	CASSSSVHNSPLHF
TRBJ2-7	TRBV5-1	.	.	14	TGCGCCAGCAGCTTGTCAACAGCCGGCTACGAGCAGTACTTC	CASSLSTAGYEQYF
TRBJ2-5	TRBV5-4	TRBD1	.	14	TGTGCCAGCAGCTTCCAGACAGGGCGGGAGACCCAGTACTTC	CASSFQTGRETQYF
TRBJ2-7	TRBV21-1	.	.	17	TGTGCCAGCAGCAAAAGAGCCCGGGACATGCGGTTCGACGAGCAGTACTTC	CASSKRARDMRFDEQYF
TRBJ1-2	TRBV10-2	.	.	18	TGCGCCAGCAGTGGAGGGGTCCGGACGGTGCCCCATAACTATGGCTACACCTTC	CASSGGVRTVPHNYGYTF
TRBJ1-2	TRBV5-1	.	.	18	TGCGCCAGCAGCTTGGAGGGCAGGGGTAAGGAAGGTAACTATGGCTACACCTTC	CASSLEGRGKEGNYGYTF
TRBJ2-1	TRBV29-1	.	once	14	TGCAGTGGAAGTTCCACGGCTCAAAACAATGAGCAGTTCTTC	CSGSSTAQNNEQFF
TRBJ1-4	TRBV6-1	.	.	11	TGTGCCAGCAGGATAAATGAAAAACTGTTTTTT	CASRINEKLFF